Described below is a single T cell receptor beta chain sequence and its context. Germline CDR1 reads LGHDT; CDR2 reads YNNKEL (reference sequence). The V gene lost 5 bases and the J gene lost 10 bases, with 20 bases spanning the gap. CDR3 size: 14 residues. Using a J-beta primer mix together with a sample-barcoded 5' primer, a second PCR was run for roughly 7 to 11 cycles. TCRdb re-called the 5' RACE reads through MiXCR, storing one row per CDR3 protein. The sample contains 1.4 million or so distinct CDR3 sequences, approximately 39% of which appear only once. Samples had at least 6.5 million PBMCs isolated from them. These data come from a study of blood T cells in healthy people across ages.

The sample taken for sequencing was blood. This receptor was identified in a woman aged 18-35 years in good health. The chain joins TRBV3-1 to TRBJ1-1; D may be TRBD1 (5 bases). The CDR3 loop is CASSWGGAEMGAFF. CDR3 nucleotides: TGTGCCAGCAGCTGGGGCGGGGCGGAGATGGGAGCTTTCTTT.